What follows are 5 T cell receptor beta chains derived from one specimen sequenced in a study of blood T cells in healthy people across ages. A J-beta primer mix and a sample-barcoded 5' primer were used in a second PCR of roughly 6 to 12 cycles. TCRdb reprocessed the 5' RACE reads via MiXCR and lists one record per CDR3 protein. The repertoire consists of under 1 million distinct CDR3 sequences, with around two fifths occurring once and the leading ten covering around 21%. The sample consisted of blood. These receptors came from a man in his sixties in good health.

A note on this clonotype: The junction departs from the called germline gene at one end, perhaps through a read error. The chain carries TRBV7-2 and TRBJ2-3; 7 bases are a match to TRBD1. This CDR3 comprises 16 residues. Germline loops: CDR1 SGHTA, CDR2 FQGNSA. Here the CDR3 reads CASSFSGTVSTDAQYF. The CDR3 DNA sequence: TGTGCCAGCAGCTTTTCCGGGACAGTTAGCACAGATGCGCAGTATTTT.

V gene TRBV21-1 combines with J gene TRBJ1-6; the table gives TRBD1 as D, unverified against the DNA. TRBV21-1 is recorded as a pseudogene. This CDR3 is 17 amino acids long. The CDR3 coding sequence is TGTGCCAGCAGCAAAGCGGAAAACAGGGGGATCGGTTCACCCCTCCACTTT. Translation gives CASSKAENRGIGSPLHF.

The CDR3 here is CASSSSRNRTWGYEQYF. In DNA form, the CDR3 reads TGTGCCAGCAGCTCTTCAAGGAATCGAACATGGGGCTACGAGCAGTACTTC. The chain has TRBV3-1 and TRBJ2-7; D remains unclear. Germline V CDR1 and CDR2: LGHDT, YNNKEL (reference sequence). The CDR3 consists of 17 residues. V shed 5 bases and J shed 3 bases, with 23 bases lying between them.

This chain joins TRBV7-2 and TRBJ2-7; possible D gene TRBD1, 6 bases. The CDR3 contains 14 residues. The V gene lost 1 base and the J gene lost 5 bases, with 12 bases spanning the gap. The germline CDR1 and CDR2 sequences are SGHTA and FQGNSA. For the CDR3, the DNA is TGTGCCAGCAGCTTAGTTTCGGCAGGGGACGAGCAGTACTTC. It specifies CASSLVSAGDEQYF.

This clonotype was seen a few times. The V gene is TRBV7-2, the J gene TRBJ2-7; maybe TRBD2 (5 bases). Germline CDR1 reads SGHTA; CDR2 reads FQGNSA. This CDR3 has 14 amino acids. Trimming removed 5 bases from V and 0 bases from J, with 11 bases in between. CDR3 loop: CASSTGLVSYEQYF. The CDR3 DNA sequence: TGTGCCAGCAGCACTGGACTGGTCTCCTACGAGCAGTACTTC.